The 11 T cell receptor beta chains below come from one sample, sequenced in a study of CD8 T cells in ankylosing spondylitis. TCRdb re-analysed the 5' RACE reads in MiXCR, keeping a single row per CDR3 protein. The table includes about 120,000 distinct CDR3 sequences, roughly 13% detected once. Sequenced material: blood, either unsorted or a sorted T cell fraction (not recorded which). The receptors were sampled from a female donor with ankylosing spondylitis or in good health (not recorded which).

V gene TRBV5-1 combines with J gene TRBJ2-2, with 10 bases that match TRBD2. Germline values: CDR1 SGHRS, CDR2 YFSETQ. The CDR3 contains 14 residues. Trimming removed 4 bases from V and 9 bases from J; junction bases left unmatched: 6. CDR3 protein: CASSPSGGARELFF. The CDR3 DNA reads TGCGCCAGCAGCCCTAGCGGGGGCGCCAGGGAGCTGTTTTTT.

At least ten counts were recorded for this clonotype. The chain is built from TRBV29-1 and TRBJ1-1; tentatively, D is TRBD1 (6 bases). CDR3 size: 13 residues. Germline V gene data show CDR1 as SQVTM and CDR2 as ANQGSEA. V was pared by 7 bases and J by 1 base, with 13 bases between. The CDR3 region is CSGAGHSNTEAFF. For the CDR3, the DNA is TGCAGCGGCGCGGGACACTCGAACACTGAAGCTTTCTTT. The full variable domain, in which reference TRBV29-1 and TRBJ1-1 provide the parts outside the CDR3, is SAVISQKPSRDICQRGTSLTIQCQVDSQVTMMFWYRQQPGQSLTLIATANQGSEATYESGFVIDKFPISRPNLTFSTLTVSNMSPEDSSIYLCSGAGHSNTEAFFGQGTRLTVV.

This clonotype came up many times. The chain has TRBV5-1 and TRBJ2-2; D might be TRBD2 (5 bases). V was pared by 0 bases and J by 5 bases, with 8 bases between. CDR1 SGHRS and CDR2 YFSETQ come from the germline V gene. This CDR3 spans 14 amino acids. The CDR3: CASSLVPGTGELFF. For the CDR3, the DNA is TGCGCCAGCAGCTTGGTACCGGGAACCGGGGAGCTGTTTTTT.

Only a few counts were recorded for this clonotype. The chain is built from TRBV5-1 and TRBJ1-1, with D possibly TRBD1 on 5 matching bases. The CDR3 is 11 residues long. CDR1 is SGHRS, CDR2 YFSETQ, per germline. With 3 bases removed from V and 6 bases from J, the gap between germline ends came to 6 bases. CDR3 DNA sequence: TGCGCCAGCAGCTGGGGGTCTGAAGCTTTCTTT. Translating gives CASSWGSEAFF.

This chain joins TRBV9 and TRBJ2-5; maybe TRBD2 (5 bases). V gave up 0 bases and J gave up 7 bases, with 13 bases separating them. This CDR3 has 14 residues. Germline values: CDR1 SGDLS, CDR2 YYNGEE. The CDR3 is CASSVDRTGGTQYF. The CDR3 coding sequence is TGTGCCAGCAGCGTAGATAGGACTGGCGGGACCCAGTACTTC.

The chain combines TRBV14 with TRBJ2-1, with D perhaps matching TRBD1 (5 bases). The CDR3 covers 15 residues. V lost 2 bases and J 5 bases, leaving 13 bases between the germline ends. Germline values: CDR1 SGHDN, CDR2 FVKESK. The CDR3 is CASSQRQKGHNEQFF. CDR3 coding DNA: TGTGCCAGCAGCCAAAGACAGAAGGGGCACAATGAGCAGTTCTTC.

J is TRBJ1-1 and V is TRBV20-1, with D unresolved. The CDR3 totals 13 residues. The ends were cut back, 1 base at V and 8 bases at J, with 14 bases in the middle. CDR1 is DFQATT, CDR2 SNEGSKA, per germline (reference sequence). CDR3 protein: CSARAPSTPEAFF. The DNA of the CDR3 is TGCAGTGCTAGAGCGCCATCCACCCCCGAAGCTTTCTTT.

This clonotype occurred a few times. V usage is TRBV27 and J usage is TRBJ2-3; 7 bases are shared with TRBD1. J gave up 4 bases and V 5 bases, and 15 bases lay outside the gene matches. Germline V gene data show CDR1 as MNHEY and CDR2 as SMNVEV (reference sequence). The CDR3 has 17 residues. This chain's CDR3 is CASSDHQGVGGPDTQYF. CDR3 coding DNA: TGTGCCAGCAGTGACCATCAGGGGGTGGGTGGGCCAGATACGCAGTATTTT.

J is TRBJ2-1 and V is TRBV29-1, with 8 bases that match TRBD2. The germline V gene encodes CDR1 SQVTM and CDR2 ANQGSEA. Losses at the gene ends were 7 bases for V and 7 bases for J; bases not matched to a gene: 12. CDR3 length: 14 residues. CDR3 residues: CSESRIAGRNEQFF. DNA of the CDR3: TGCAGCGAATCACGGATAGCGGGAAGAAATGAGCAGTTCTTC.

There are many counts of this clonotype. V and J are TRBV20-1 and TRBJ2-7; 10 positions match TRBD2. After removal of 1 base from V and 7 bases from J, the junction contained 19 bases not matched to a gene. The CDR3 is 18 residues long. The germline gives CDR1 DFQATT, CDR2 SNEGSKA (reference sequence). Here the CDR3 reads CSARARASGGTWREEQYF. The CDR3 nucleotides are TGCAGTGCTAGAGCCCGGGCTAGCGGGGGCACGTGGAGGGAAGAGCAGTACTTC.

The chain recombines TRBV15 with TRBJ1-4; TRBD1 is a possible D gene (6 bases). The ends were cut back, 5 bases at V and 7 bases at J, with 17 bases in the middle. The germline V gene has CDR1 LNHNV and CDR2 YYDKDF (reference sequence). This CDR3 contains 15 residues. The CDR3 DNA reads TGTGCCACCAGCTCCCGAGAGTGGGGGCGTGAAAAACTGTTTTTT. It encodes CATSSREWGREKLFF.